This T cell receptor (beta chain) was obtained from a study of CD8+CD57+ T cells in acquired aplastic anemia. For sequencing, patients were chosen who had shown expansion of CD8+CD57+ cells by flow cytometry. Profiling of TCR beta VDJ combinations and CDR3 sequences used genomic DNA as template. TCRdb reprocessed the reads with MiXCR, giving one entry per CDR3 protein. The repertoire holds around 150,000 distinct CDR3 sequences, with 40% to 60% as singletons. Sample: sorted CD4+, CD8+, or CD8+CD57+ T cells (not recorded which) from PBMCs. The clonotype was recovered from a human donor with aplastic anemia.

The DNA of the CDR3 is TGTGCCAGCAGCTACGACAGGGAGGTCGGCTACACCTTC. It is translated as CASSYDREVGYTF. V is TRBV5-6 and J is TRBJ1-2; TRBD1 aligns across 7 bases. Germline V gives CDR1 SGHDT, CDR2 YYEEEE. The CDR3 has 13 amino acids. The junction had 7 bases not matched to a gene; V was cut back by 3 bases and J by 8 bases.